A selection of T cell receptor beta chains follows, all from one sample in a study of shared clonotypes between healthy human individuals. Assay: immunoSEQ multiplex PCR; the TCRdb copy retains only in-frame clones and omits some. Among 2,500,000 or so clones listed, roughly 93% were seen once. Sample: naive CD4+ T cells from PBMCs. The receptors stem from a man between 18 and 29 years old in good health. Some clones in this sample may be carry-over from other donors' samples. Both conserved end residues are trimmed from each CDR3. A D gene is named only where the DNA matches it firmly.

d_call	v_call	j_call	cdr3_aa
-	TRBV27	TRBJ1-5	ASSPSPRGPQH
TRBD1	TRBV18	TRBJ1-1	ASSLQTGSNTEAF
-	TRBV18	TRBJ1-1	ASSPTGGPNTEAF
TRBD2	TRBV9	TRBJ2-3	ASSVERGLASGRLADTQY
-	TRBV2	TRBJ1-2	ASKSDSNYGYT
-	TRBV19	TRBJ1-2	ASSIADTLYGYT
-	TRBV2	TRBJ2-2	ASRDGSNTGELF
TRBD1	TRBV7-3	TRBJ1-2	ASSLTFEDRGNYGYT
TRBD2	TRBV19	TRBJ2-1	ASSTRLAGDYNEQF
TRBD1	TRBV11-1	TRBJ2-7	ASSKVDRGRYYEQY
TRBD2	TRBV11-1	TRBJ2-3	ASSSREAPDTQY
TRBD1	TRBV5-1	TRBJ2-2	ASYETGVTGELF
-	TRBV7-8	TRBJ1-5	ASRGSIGGDPWGPQH
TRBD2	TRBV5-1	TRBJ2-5	ASTRGLAATRETQY
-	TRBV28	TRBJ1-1	ASSLRVRATYNTEAF
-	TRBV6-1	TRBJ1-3	ASSESPPGALGD
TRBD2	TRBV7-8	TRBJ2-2	ASSLGGRENAGELF
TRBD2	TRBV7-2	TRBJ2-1	ASSRGLALGQF
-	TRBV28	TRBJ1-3	ASRGGNTIY
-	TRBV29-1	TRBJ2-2	SVLQQGFNTGELF
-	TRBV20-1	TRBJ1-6	SARGSSPLH
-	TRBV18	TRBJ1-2	ASSPRGYGYT
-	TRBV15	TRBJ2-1	ATSNGPSSEQF